This record covers a single TCR beta chain. The sample originates from a study of blood T cell repertoires in COVID-19. Overall study: T cells, B-cell-depleted T cells, or PBMCs provided the cDNA or gDNA that served as material.

Profiling relied on immunoSEQ multiplex PCR, and the TCRdb table lists in-frame clones only, not all of them. Here the sample spans about 200,000 clones, more than 70% being singletons. The sequence was collected from a man in his forties with acute COVID-19. Sequencing input: PBMCs or T cells enriched from blood (not recorded which).

The CDR3 DNA sequence: TGTGCCAGCAGTGCAAGACTAAGCACCGGGGAGCTGTTTTTT. As protein: CASSARLSTGELFF. The V and J genes are TRBV2 and TRBJ2-2; weak D call: TRBD2 (5 bases). There are 14 residues in the CDR3. CDR1 SNHLY and CDR2 FYNNEI come from the germline V gene. The ends were cut back, 4 bases at V and 4 bases at J, with 10 bases in the middle.